What follows describes a single T cell receptor (beta chain). The specificity of this receptor is unknown. Per-base quality was not reported, and no clone a single base away is much larger than it. A case-control design nested within a healthcare worker cohort in London, UK, was used, with weekly nasopharyngeal swab PCR tests and blood sampling performed. Healthcare workers were recruited between 23 and 31 March 2020, during the week of the UK lockdown, and were followed weekly for up to roughly 16 weeks. This sample was included in a study of early T cells in non-severe SARS-CoV-2 infection (dated by TCRdb to the early 2020s). In the study overall: TCR sequencing used bulk RNA from unsorted whole blood, so alpha and beta chains could not be paired.

Sequences SEHNR (CDR1) and FQNEAQ (CDR2) are obtained from the germline V gene (reference sequence). V was cut back by 2 bases and J by 6 bases, leaving a gap of 12 bases between them. From the cysteine up to the phenylalanine, the CDR3 has a length of 14 residues. This entry keeps only the CDR3 DNA: 42 bases, framed from base 1. Results and caveats for the whole study, not just this receptor: VDJdb matching was skewed toward anti-spike CD8 responses and likely underestimated virus-specific expansions by missing private and CD4 specificities.

Preparation of the library involved 5' RACE. Instrument on record: NextSeq 500. To correct for sequencing error and PCR bias, the TCR library protocol tagged individual cDNA molecules with unique molecular identifiers. Both TCR alpha and beta chains were sequenced, and tight co-correlation was observed between alpha and beta sequence abundances in each sample. As for the original processing: V gene, J gene and CDR3 annotation of TCR sequences was performed with Decombinator V4. TCRs were defined as expanded if a significant change between any two time points was detected under a Poisson model with p below 0.0001. TCR abundances were normalised to the total number of TCRs sequenced per sample and expressed as counts per million. MAIT TCRs were defined by TRAV1-2 paired with TRAJ12, TRAJ20 or TRAJ33, and iNKT TCRs by TRAV10 paired with TRAJ18. VDJdb, accessed on 1 November 2021, was searched for TCRs annotated for CMV, EBV and SARS-CoV-2, and TCRs annotated for more than one antigen were excluded. The public reads were run again by TCRdb, first through fastp at Q25 and then through MiXCR, and only productive beta chains were kept. Rows are unified per CDR3 protein, each entry keeping the most common DNA and genes. V and J calls and clone size were set by TCRdb, not the authors. The sample records roughly 72,000 distinct CDR3 sequences, around 11% of which are singletons. Roughly 2.6% of the sample belongs to the ten largest clones.

This clonotype was sampled from an adult who was a healthcare worker with PCR-confirmed SARS-CoV-2 infection or an uninfected control (not recorded which). This chain joins TRBV7-9 to TRBJ2-3, with the D segment identity uncertain. The input for sequencing was whole blood, taken at baseline. The sequence in DNA is TGTGCCAGCAGCTTACTTGGCGATTACGATACGCAGTATTTT. It translates as CASSLLGDYDTQYF.